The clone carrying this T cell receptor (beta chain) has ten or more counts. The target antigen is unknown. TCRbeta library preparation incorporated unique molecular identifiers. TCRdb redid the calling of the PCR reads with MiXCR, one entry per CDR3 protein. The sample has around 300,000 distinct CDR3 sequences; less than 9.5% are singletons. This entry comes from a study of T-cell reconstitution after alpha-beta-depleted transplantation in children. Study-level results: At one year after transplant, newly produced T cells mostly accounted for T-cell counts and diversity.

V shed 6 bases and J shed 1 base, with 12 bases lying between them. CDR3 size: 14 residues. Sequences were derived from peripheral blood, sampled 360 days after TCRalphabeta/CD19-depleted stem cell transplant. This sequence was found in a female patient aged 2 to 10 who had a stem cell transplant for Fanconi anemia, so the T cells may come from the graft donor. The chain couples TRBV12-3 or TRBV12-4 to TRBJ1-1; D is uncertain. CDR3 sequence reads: CASSPPPRNTEAFF. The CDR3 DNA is TGTGCCAGCAGCCCACCCCCTAGGAACACTGAAGCTTTCTTT.